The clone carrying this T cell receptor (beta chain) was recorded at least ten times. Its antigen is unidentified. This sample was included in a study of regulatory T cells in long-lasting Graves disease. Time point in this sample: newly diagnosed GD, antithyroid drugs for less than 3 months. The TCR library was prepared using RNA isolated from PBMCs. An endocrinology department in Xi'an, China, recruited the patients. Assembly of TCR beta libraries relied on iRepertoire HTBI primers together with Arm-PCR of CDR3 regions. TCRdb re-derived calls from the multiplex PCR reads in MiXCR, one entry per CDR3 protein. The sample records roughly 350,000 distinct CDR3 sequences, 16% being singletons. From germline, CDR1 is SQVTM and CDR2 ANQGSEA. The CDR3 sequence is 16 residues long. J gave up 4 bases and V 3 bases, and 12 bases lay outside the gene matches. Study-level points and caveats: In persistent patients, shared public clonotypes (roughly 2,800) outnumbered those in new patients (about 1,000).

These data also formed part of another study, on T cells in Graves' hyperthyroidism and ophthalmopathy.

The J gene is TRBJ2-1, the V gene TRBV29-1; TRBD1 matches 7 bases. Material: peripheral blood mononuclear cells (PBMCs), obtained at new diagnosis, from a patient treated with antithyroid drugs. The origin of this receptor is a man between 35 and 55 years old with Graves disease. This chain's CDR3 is CSVEATGASSYNEQFF. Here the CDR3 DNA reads TGCAGCGTTGAGGCAACAGGGGCCTCATCTTACAATGAGCAGTTCTTC.